This T cell receptor beta chain was observed in a study of response to subunit inactivated influenza vaccine. Germline CDR1 MNHEY, CDR2 SMNVEV (reference sequence). Trimming removed 5 bases from V and 4 bases from J, with 15 bases in between. There are 15 residues in the CDR3. This clonotype showed up many times. TCRdb independently ran MiXCR on the RT-PCR reads; one entry per CDR3 protein. The table has more than 550,000 distinct CDR3 sequences, about 10% seen once. The same specimen was also included in a second study, on T cells expressing NK-cell markers. That paper adds: As the method of synthesis, 5'RACE template switching with UMIs yielded TCR beta cDNA. There were seven HCMV-seropositive donors and one seronegative donor among the eight sequenced. An anti-gamma-delta TCR antibody restricted sorting to alpha-beta TCR T cells in several experiments. Certain NKG2C+ T cell clones were expanded, and their HCMV specificity remained unclear.

This chain uses TRBV27 with TRBJ2-4; D not resolved. The sequence was obtained from a man aged 45-65 years who received an inactivated influenza vaccine. This material consisted of PBMCs from blood, taken on the day of vaccination. CDR3 sequence: CASSATSGRKNIQYF. The CDR3 DNA sequence: TGTGCCAGCAGTGCAACGTCGGGTAGGAAAAACATTCAGTACTTC.